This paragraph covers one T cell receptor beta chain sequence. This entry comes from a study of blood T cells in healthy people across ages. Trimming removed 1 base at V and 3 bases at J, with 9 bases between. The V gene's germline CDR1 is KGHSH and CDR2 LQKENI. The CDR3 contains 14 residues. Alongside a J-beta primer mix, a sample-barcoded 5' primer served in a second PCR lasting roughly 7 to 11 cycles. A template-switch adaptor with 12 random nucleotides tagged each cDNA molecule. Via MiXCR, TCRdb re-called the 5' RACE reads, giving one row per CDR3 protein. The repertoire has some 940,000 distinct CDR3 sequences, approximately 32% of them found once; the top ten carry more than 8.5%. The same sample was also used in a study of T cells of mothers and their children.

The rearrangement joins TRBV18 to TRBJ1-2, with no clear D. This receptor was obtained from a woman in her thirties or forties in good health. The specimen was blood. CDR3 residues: CASSPRGNHYGYTF. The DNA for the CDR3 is TGTGCCAGCTCACCACGAGGGAACCACTATGGCTACACCTTC.